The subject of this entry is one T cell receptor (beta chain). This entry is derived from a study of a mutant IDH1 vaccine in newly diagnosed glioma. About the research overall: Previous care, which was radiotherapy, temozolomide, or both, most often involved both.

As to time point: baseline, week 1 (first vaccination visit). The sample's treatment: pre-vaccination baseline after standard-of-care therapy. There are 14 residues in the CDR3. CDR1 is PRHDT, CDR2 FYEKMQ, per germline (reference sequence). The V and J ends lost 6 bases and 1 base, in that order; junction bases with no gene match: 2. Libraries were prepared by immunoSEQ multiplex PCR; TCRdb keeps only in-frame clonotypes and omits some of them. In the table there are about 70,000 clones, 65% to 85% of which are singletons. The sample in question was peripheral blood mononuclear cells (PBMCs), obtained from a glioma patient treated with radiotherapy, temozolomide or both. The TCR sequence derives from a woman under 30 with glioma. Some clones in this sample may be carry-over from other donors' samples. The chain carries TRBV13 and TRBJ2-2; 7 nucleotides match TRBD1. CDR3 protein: CASSWDRNTGELFF. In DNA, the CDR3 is TGTGCCAGCAGTTGGGACAGGAACACCGGGGAGCTGTTTTTT. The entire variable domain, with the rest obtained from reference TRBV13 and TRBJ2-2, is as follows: AAGVIQSPRHLIKEKRETATLKCYPIPRHDTVYWYQQGPGQDPQFLISFYEKMQSDKGSIPDRFSAQQFSDYHSELNMSSLELGDSALYFCASSWDRNTGELFFGEGSRLTVL.